The 19 T cell receptor beta chains reported below all come from one sample, sequenced in a study of human T cells and chemical hapten exposure. As for time point: patch test 2, 6 weeks after DPC sensitization. Treatment described: therapeutic diphenylcyclopropenone sensitization with weekly scalp DPC. Each CDR3 protein gets one entry after TCRdb re-called the RACE reads with MiXCR. The sample shows around 80,000 distinct CDR3 sequences, 6.5% to 8% of them seen only once. Sequencing used whole blood, obtained in connection with sensitization to the hapten diphenylcyclopropenone (DPC). The source of these receptors is a woman in her twenties or thirties with alopecia areata. Some clones in this sample may be carry-over from other donors' samples.

This clonotype was counted ten times or more. The gene calls are TRBV5-1 and TRBJ1-5; unclear D gene. V was trimmed by 0 bases and J by 0 bases, leaving 10 bases between them. This CDR3 is 16 amino acids long. CDR1 and CDR2 (germline): SGHRS, YFSETQ. CDR3 in DNA: TGCGCCAGCAGCTTGGAAGGTGGTAATAGCAATCAGCCCCAGCATTTT. This translates into CASSLEGGNSNQPQHF.

This clonotype turned up a few times. The rearrangement links TRBV11-2 to TRBJ2-3; TRBD2 matches at 10 bases. Germline assignment: CDR1 SGHAT and CDR2 FQNNGV. CDR3 size: 19 residues. V lost 1 base, J lost 5 bases, and 15 bases stayed unmatched. The CDR3 spells CASSLVGLAGASPKDTQYF. CDR3 in DNA: TGTGCCAGCAGCTTAGTGGGGCTAGCGGGGGCCTCACCCAAAGATACGCAGTATTTT.

In its sample, this clonotype was seen many times. Germline is not matched at one junction end, which may reflect a read error. The chain uses TRBV7-7 and TRBJ2-2; TRBD1 aligns across 9 bases. The germline CDR1 and CDR2 sequences are SSHAT and FNYEAQ (reference sequence). The CDR3 has 14 residues. The CDR3 spells CASSRDRATGELFF. The CDR3, as DNA: TGTGCTAGCAGCCGGGACAGGGCAACCGGGGAGCTGTTTTTT.

This clonotype appeared many times. The V and J genes are TRBV5-1 and TRBJ1-1; weak D call: TRBD1 (6 bases). V was trimmed by 2 bases and J by 4 bases, leaving 12 bases between them. Germline lookup yields CDR1 SGHRS and CDR2 YFSETQ. The CDR3 length is 14 residues. The CDR3 loop reads CASSFGGLGTEAFF. For the CDR3, the DNA is TGCGCCAGCAGCTTCGGGGGGCTGGGCACTGAAGCTTTCTTT.

Points on this clonotype: This CDR3 is missing its conserved last phenylalanine or tryptophan, likely due to a read error. This chain links TRBV5-1 with TRBJ1-1; D is undetermined. The CDR3 loop spans 13 amino acids. The V end lost 5 bases, the J end lost 1 base, and 9 bases lay between the germline ends. Germline CDR1 reads SGHRS; CDR2 reads YFSETQ. The CDR3 here is CASSWAQNTEAFL. DNA for the CDR3: TGCGCCAGCAGTTGGGCGCAGAACACTGAAGCTTTCCTT.

This sequence joins TRBV20-1 and TRBJ1-2; D is unclear. CDR1 DFQATT and CDR2 SNEGSKA come from the germline V gene (reference sequence). Trimming cost V 0 bases and J 4 bases, with 18 bases left between them. The CDR3 is made up of 16 amino acids. The CDR3 here is CSARDRRTASAYGYTF. DNA for the CDR3: TGCAGTGCTAGAGATCGTAGGACGGCCAGCGCCTATGGCTACACCTTC.

This clonotype was recorded a few times. J is TRBJ1-2 and V is TRBV20-1; weak D call: TRBD1 (5 bases). Germline CDR1 and CDR2: DFQATT and SNEGSKA (reference sequence). The CDR3 extends over 15 amino acids. In DNA, the CDR3 is TGCACCCTACACCCCCCAGGGTTGTGGAACTATGGCTACACCTTC. This codes for CTLHPPGLWNYGYTF.

This rearrangement joins TRBV2 to TRBJ1-1; a weak D match, TRBD1 (6 bases). Germline V gives CDR1 SNHLY, CDR2 FYNNEI. V shed 4 bases and J shed 1 base, with 16 bases lying between them. The CDR3 is 16 amino acids. The CDR3 protein is CASSVRSGRGNTEAFF. The CDR3 DNA reads TGTGCCAGCAGTGTCCGGTCGGGCAGGGGGAACACTGAAGCTTTCTTT.

This clonotype showed up many times. CDR3 nucleotide sequence: TGCGCCAGCAGAAGGGACAGTGACAATGAGCAGTTCTTC. Translated, it gives CASRRDSDNEQFF. The chain employs TRBV5-1 and TRBJ2-1; 7 nucleotides agree with TRBD1. This CDR3 region has 13 residues. V was pared by 5 bases and J by 5 bases, with 4 bases of the junction left unmatched. The germline V gene has CDR1 SGHRS and CDR2 YFSETQ.

This clonotype was seen many times. The chain joins TRBV5-1 to TRBJ2-5; D uncertain. Germline V gene lookup returns CDR1 SGHRS and CDR2 YFSETQ. The V and J ends lost 0 bases and 3 bases respectively, with 6 bases between them. There are 13 residues in the CDR3. In DNA form, the CDR3 reads TGCGCCAGCAGCTTGGACGTCGAAGAGACCCAGTACTTC. It is translated as CASSLDVEETQYF.

This clonotype was observed a few times. The chain employs TRBV10-1 and TRBJ2-5; D perhaps matches TRBD2 (6 bases). Trimming pared 4 bases from V and 3 bases from J, leaving 18 bases between. This CDR3 contains 16 residues. CDR1 is WNHNN, CDR2 SYGVQD, per germline (reference sequence). CDR3 sequence (DNA): TGCGCCAGCAGTGGCCGACTTGGGGGGTGGGAAGAGACCCAGTACTTC. Its protein is CASSGRLGGWEETQYF.

About this clonotype: One base away lies a much larger clone, so this may be a sequencing read error. The V and J genes are TRBV20-1 and TRBJ1-5; 9 bases are a match to TRBD1. V shed 5 bases and J 8 bases; nucleotides not matched to a gene: 7. Germline V gene sequence: CDR1 DFQATT, CDR2 SNEGSKA (reference sequence). The CDR3 is made up of 13 amino acids. The CDR3 reads CSAGTGWGEPQHF. The CDR3 DNA follows: TGCAGTGCTGGGACAGGGTGGGGGGAGCCCCAGCATTTT.

This clonotype occurred many times. DNA of the CDR3: TGTGCCACCAGCAACAGCCCCGGTGTGACAGTTGCTTTCTTT. Translating it yields CATSNSPGVTVAFF. V is TRBV15 and J is TRBJ1-1; the D gene is possibly TRBD1 (5 bases). The V gene lost 4 bases and the J gene lost 11 bases, with 20 bases spanning the gap. The length of the CDR3 is 14 residues. Germline V gene data show CDR1 as LNHNV and CDR2 as YYDKDF (reference sequence).

This clonotype has a count of ten or more. CDR3 bases: TGTGCCAGCAGTTTCAGTTCCGATACGCAGTATTTT. Translating gives CASSFSSDTQYF. The chain has TRBV12-3 or TRBV12-4 and TRBJ2-3; no clear D. Trimming cost V 3 bases and J 6 bases, with 7 bases left between them. The CDR3 runs 12 residues.

The table lists this clonotype with many counts. The genes are TRBV12-3 or TRBV12-4 and TRBJ1-5; D not resolved. The germline V and J ends were trimmed by 5 bases and 4 bases, with 12 bases remaining between them. The CDR3 is made up of 14 amino acids. CDR3 sequence: CASSIAEYNQPQHF. The CDR3 region has the DNA TGTGCCAGCAGTATCGCGGAGTATAATCAGCCCCAGCATTTT.

V gene TRBV10-3 combines with J gene TRBJ1-1; 10 nucleotides line up with TRBD1. V trimming: 3 bases; J trimming: 9 bases; junction bases outside the gene matches: 13. Looked up from germline, CDR1 is ENHRY and CDR2 is SYGVKD. The CDR3 runs 16 residues. For the CDR3, the DNA is TGTGCCATCAGTGAATTCCAGACAGGGGGCGCGGGGAAAGCTTTCTTT. Amino acids: CAISEFQTGGAGKAFF.

The rearrangement joins TRBV7-9 to TRBJ1-1; D remains unclear. The V end was cut by 0 bases, the J end by 5 bases, with 10 bases between. This CDR3 contains 14 residues. CDR1 and CDR2 (germline): SEHNR, FQNEAQ (reference sequence). The CDR3 DNA reads TGTGCCAGCAGCTTAGCATTTAGAAGGACTGAAGCTTTCTTT. Its translation is CASSLAFRRTEAFF.

This clonotype appeared many times. The chain uses TRBV27 and TRBJ2-7; TRBD1 agrees at 7 bases. The CDR3 length is 15 residues. V shed 5 bases and J 6 bases; nucleotides not matched to a gene: 13. Per germline, CDR1 MNHEY and CDR2 SMNVEV (reference sequence). The CDR3 spells CASSLRRDSAFEQYF. In DNA, the CDR3 is TGTGCCAGCAGTCTACGCCGGGACAGCGCCTTCGAGCAGTACTTC.

This clonotype turned up a few times. The chain combines TRBV14 with TRBJ2-1; 9 bases fit TRBD1. This CDR3 comprises 17 residues. The V gene end was trimmed by 0 bases and the J gene end by 9 bases; junction bases not matched to a gene: 12. CDR1 SGHDN and CDR2 FVKESK come from the germline V gene. This chain's CDR3 is CASSQEAGTGYASEQFF. The CDR3 DNA sequence: TGTGCCAGCAGCCAAGAGGCGGGGACAGGGTATGCGAGTGAGCAGTTCTTC.